The 12 T cell receptor beta chains reported below all come from one sample, sequenced in a study of shared clonotypes between healthy human individuals. TCRdb's table, derived via immunoSEQ multiplex PCR, lists solely in-frame clones and lacks some. The data show millions of clones, roughly 96% seen once. Sequencing was performed on naive CD4+ T cells sorted from blood. Subset denoted: CD45RA+ positively selected. The receptors were gathered from a man younger than 35 in good health.

The rearrangement joins TRBV30 to TRBJ1-1; D is ambiguous. From germline, CDR1 is GTSNPN and CDR2 SVGIG (reference sequence). V dropped 1 base and J dropped 6 bases, with 12 bases sitting between them. This CDR3 is built from 13 residues. CDR3 nucleotides: TGTGCCTGGAGTGCTTACGTCCGTTCTGAAGCTTTCTTT. Translated, it gives CAWSAYVRSEAFF.

In its sample, this clone was seen once. DNA for the CDR3: TGCGCCAGCAGCGTCCTCGGAGGGGCTACCTACGAGCAGTACTTC. This codes for CASSVLGGATYEQYF. The chain couples TRBV5-1 to TRBJ2-7, with D possibly matching TRBD2 (6 bases). The V end was cut by 4 bases, the J end by 2 bases, with 16 bases between. The length of the CDR3 is 15 residues. Per the germline V gene, CDR1 is SGHRS and CDR2 is YFSETQ.

This clone was counted once. CDR3 DNA sequence: TGTGCCAGCAGTTCCGGACTATTATCCTACAATGAGCAGTTCTTC. Amino acid sequence: CASSSGLLSYNEQFF. This rearrangement joins TRBV27 to TRBJ2-1; tentatively, D is TRBD2 (6 bases). V dropped 4 bases and J dropped 1 base, with 11 bases sitting between them. Germline V lookup: CDR1 MNHEY, CDR2 SMNVEV (reference sequence). The CDR3 contains 15 residues.

This chain connects TRBV5-1 to TRBJ1-1, with 9 bases aligning to TRBD1. V shed 4 bases and J 7 bases; nucleotides not matched to a gene: 5. Germline loops: CDR1 SGHRS, CDR2 YFSETQ. The CDR3 is 13 residues long. The CDR3: CASSQGQGREAFF. CDR3 DNA sequence: TGCGCCAGCAGCCAAGGACAGGGGCGTGAAGCTTTCTTT.

This chain uses TRBV6-5 with TRBJ2-2, with 7 positions matching TRBD2. Germline V CDR1 and CDR2: MNHEY, SVGAGI. V shed 4 bases and J 0 bases; nucleotides not matched to a gene: 2. The CDR3 totals 15 residues. The CDR3 region is CASSFSGTNTGELFF. In DNA form, the CDR3 reads TGTGCCAGCAGTTTCAGCGGGACGAACACCGGGGAGCTGTTTTTT.

The chain links TRBV30 to TRBJ2-5; D may be TRBD2 (5 bases). Germline V gives CDR1 GTSNPN, CDR2 SVGIG (reference sequence). The CDR3 spans 13 residues. V was pared by 1 base and J by 9 bases, with 15 bases between. CDR3 amino acids: CAWSASVAGAQYF. The CDR3 nucleotides are TGTGCCTGGAGTGCGAGCGTCGCGGGTGCCCAGTACTTC.

The V call is TRBV7-9, the J call TRBJ1-2; D call uncertain. Trimming took off 2 bases at V and 5 bases at J, with 12 bases between the two ends. The CDR3 loop spans 14 amino acids. CDR1 is SEHNR, CDR2 FQNEAQ, per germline (reference sequence). The CDR3 protein is CASSLTTALYGYTF. CDR3 DNA: TGTGCCAGCAGCTTAACGACGGCGCTATATGGCTACACCTTC.

A word on this clone: Other nucleotide sequences in the sample specify the same CDR3. The gene calls are TRBV9 and TRBJ1-3, with D uncertain. The V gene's germline CDR1 is SGDLS and CDR2 YYNGEE. V was clipped by 4 bases and J by 3 bases, with 11 bases between them. The CDR3 sequence is 14 residues long. The chain's CDR3 is CASSQAGDGNTIYF. The CDR3 nucleotides are TGTGCCAGCAGCCAGGCAGGAGATGGAAACACCATATATTTT.

V is TRBV5-1 and J is TRBJ1-2; D unresolved. V shed 1 base and J shed 2 bases, with 15 bases lying between them. The CDR3 extends over 16 amino acids. Germline-derived CDR1 and CDR2 are SGHRS and YFSETQ. The CDR3 spells CASSLQPTDYNYGYTF. In DNA, the CDR3 is TGCGCCAGCAGCTTGCAGCCGACGGACTACAACTATGGCTACACCTTC.

The genes are TRBV15 and TRBJ1-5; D might be TRBD1 (5 bases). Looked up from germline, CDR1 is LNHNV and CDR2 is YYDKDF (reference sequence). V was shortened by 1 base and J by 5 bases, with 12 bases between the two germline ends. CDR3 size: 15 residues. CDR3 amino acids: CATSRGEGNDQPQHF. The CDR3 nucleotides are TGTGCCACCAGCAGAGGGGAGGGGAACGATCAGCCCCAGCATTTT.

The chain uses TRBV10-3 and TRBJ2-3; the match to TRBD1 covers 8 bases. The CDR3 sequence is 16 residues long. The germline CDR1 and CDR2 sequences are ENHRY and SYGVKD. Losses at the gene ends were 4 bases for V and 0 bases for J; bases not matched to a gene: 6. The CDR3, as DNA: TGTGCCATCAGTGGCGACAGGGGAGGTAGCACAGATACGCAGTATTTT. This encodes CAISGDRGGSTDTQYF.

This chain joins TRBV6-1 and TRBJ1-1, with D possibly being TRBD1 (6 bases). Germline V CDR1 and CDR2: MNHNS, SASEGT. The CDR3 is made up of 14 amino acids. V was cut by 1 base and J by 3 bases, with 9 bases left in between. CDR3 region: CASSEVQGYTEAFF. Here the CDR3 DNA reads TGTGCCAGCAGTGAAGTACAGGGATACACTGAAGCTTTCTTT.